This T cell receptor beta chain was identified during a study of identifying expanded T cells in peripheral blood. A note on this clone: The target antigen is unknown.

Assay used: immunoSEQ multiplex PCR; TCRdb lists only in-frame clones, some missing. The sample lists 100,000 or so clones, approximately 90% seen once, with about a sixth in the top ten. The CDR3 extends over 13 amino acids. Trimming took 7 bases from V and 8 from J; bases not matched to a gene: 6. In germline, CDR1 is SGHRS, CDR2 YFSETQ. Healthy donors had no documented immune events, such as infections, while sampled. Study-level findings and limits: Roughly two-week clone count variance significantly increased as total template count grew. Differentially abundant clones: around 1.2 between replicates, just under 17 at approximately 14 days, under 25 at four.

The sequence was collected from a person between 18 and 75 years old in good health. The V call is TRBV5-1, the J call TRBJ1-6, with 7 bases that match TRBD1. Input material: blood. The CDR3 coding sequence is TGCGCCAGCCGAACAGGGGAAGATTCACCCCTCCACTTT. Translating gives CASRTGEDSPLHF. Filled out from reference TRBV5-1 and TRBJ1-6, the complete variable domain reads KAGVTQTPRYLIKTRGQQVTLSCSPISGHRSVSWYQQTPGQGLQFLFEYFSETQRNKGNFPGRFSGRQFSNSRSEMNVSTLELGDSALYLCASRTGEDSPLHFGNGTRLTVT.